Below are 25 T cell receptor beta chains sequenced from a single sample in a study of chemoradiotherapy in HPV16-positive cancers. Generated by immunoSEQ multiplex PCR, the TCRdb table keeps only in-frame clones and is missing some. The data contain under 7,500 clones, more than 85% of them singletons. The sample in question was blood, obtained from a patient who underwent chemoradiotherapy. The receptors were gathered from a human donor with HPV-associated anogenital cancer.

This clone came up once. The V gene is TRBV6-4, the J gene TRBJ1-6; D ambiguous. Germline V lookup: CDR1 MRHNA, CDR2 SNTAGT. This CDR3 is built from 14 residues. V was shortened by 2 bases and J by 5 bases, with 7 bases between the two germline ends. CDR3 residues: CASSDRADNSPLHF. CDR3 DNA sequence: TGTGCCAGCAGTGACAGGGCGGATAATTCACCCCTCCACTTT.

V is TRBV19 and J is TRBJ2-2; TRBD1 matches at 10 bases. CDR3 length: 13 residues. V lost 9 bases and J lost 4; bases outside the gene matches: 2. The germline V gene has CDR1 LNHDA and CDR2 SQIVND (reference sequence). The CDR3: CASRDRGTGELFF. The CDR3 DNA reads as TGTGCCAGCCGGGACAGGGGCACCGGGGAGCTGTTTTTT.

The rearrangement uses TRBV27 and TRBJ1-1; D is unclear. Germline CDR1 MNHEY, CDR2 SMNVEV (reference sequence). This CDR3 has 12 amino acids. The ends were cut back, 10 bases at V and 7 bases at J, with 16 bases in the middle. CDR3 coding DNA: TGTGCCACACCTCCGGGATGCGGTGAAGCTTTCTTT. Its translation: CATPPGCGEAFF.

The count of this clone is one. This chain joins TRBV28 and TRBJ2-1; 8 nucleotides align to TRBD1. The CDR3 consists of 11 residues. The germline gives CDR1 MDHEN, CDR2 SYDVKM. V trimming: 6 bases; J trimming: 15 bases; junction bases outside the gene matches: 7. The CDR3 bases are TGTGCCAGCAGCCTAGGACAGGGCCCGTTCTTC. This translates into CASSLGQGPFF.

V and J are TRBV15 and TRBJ2-3; D is possibly TRBD1 (5 bases). Germline CDR1 and CDR2: LNHNV and YYDKDF (reference sequence). V lost 3 bases and J lost 2, with 15 bases in between. The CDR3 runs to 16 residues. The CDR3 DNA sequence: TGTGCCACCAGCAGTAGACCAAGGGGTAACACAGATACGCAGTATTTT. Amino acids: CATSSRPRGNTDTQYF.

The chain is built from TRBV5-1 and TRBJ2-1; TRBD2 agrees at 9 bases. Germline-derived CDR1 and CDR2 are SGHRS and YFSETQ. This CDR3 contains 16 residues. The junction had 14 bases not matched to a gene; V was cut back by 4 bases and J by 9 bases. The CDR3 loop reads CASSRSSLAGMGEQFF. CDR3 nucleotide sequence: TGCGCCAGCAGCCGAAGTAGTCTAGCGGGGATGGGTGAGCAGTTCTTC. The complete variable domain, with remaining parts taken from reference TRBV5-1 and TRBJ2-1, reads KAGVTQTPRYLIKTRGQQVTLSCSPISGHRSVSWYQQTPGQGLQFLFEYFSETQRNKGNFPGRFSGRQFSNSRSEMNVSTLELGDSALYLCASSRSSLAGMGEQFFGPGTRLTVL.

The CDR3 region is CASSYVRASRGELFF. CDR3 bases: TGTGCCAGCAGTTACGTCAGGGCCTCACGCGGGGAGCTGTTTTTT. The chain is built from TRBV6-5 and TRBJ2-2; perhaps TRBD1 as D (5 bases). V was clipped by 2 bases and J by 7 bases, with 14 bases between them. This CDR3 comprises 15 residues. Germline lookup yields CDR1 MNHEY and CDR2 SVGAGI.

To note about this clone: At one end, the junction sequence differs from germline, possibly due to a read error. This sequence joins TRBV7-7 and TRBJ2-5, with D possibly TRBD2 on 6 matching bases. Germline-derived CDR1 and CDR2 are SSHAT and FNYEAQ (reference sequence). This CDR3 contains 15 residues. The CDR3 sequence: CASSRDGGRWETQYF. CDR3 nucleotide sequence: TGTGCTAGCAGCCGAGACGGGGGTCGGTGGGAGACCCAGTACTTC.

The genes are TRBV7-2 and TRBJ2-2; tentative D call: TRBD2 (7 bases). CDR3 length: 17 amino acids. The V and J ends lost 5 bases and 5 bases respectively, with 21 bases between them. Germline CDR1 reads SGHTA; CDR2 reads FQGNSA. The CDR3 sequence is CASSLPMGGGGTGELFF. The CDR3 region has the DNA TGTGCCAGCAGCCTACCGATGGGGGGGGGCGGGACCGGGGAGCTGTTTTTT.

The CDR3 loop reads CASSTGDEAFF. Here the CDR3 DNA reads TGTGCCAGCAGTACAGGGGATGAAGCTTTCTTT. The chain carries TRBV27 and TRBJ1-1; 7 nucleotides match TRBD1. After removal of 5 bases from V and 7 bases from J, the junction contained 1 base not matched to a gene. Germline loops: CDR1 MNHEY, CDR2 SMNVEV (reference sequence). This CDR3 region has 11 residues.

V usage is TRBV27 and J usage is TRBJ1-2, with D hard to call. The germline V gene encodes CDR1 MNHEY and CDR2 SMNVEV (reference sequence). The germline V and J ends were trimmed by 10 bases and 3 bases, with 15 bases remaining between them. The CDR3 covers 13 residues. CDR3 sequence: CATKTWQDYGYTF. CDR3 in DNA: TGTGCCACCAAAACGTGGCAAGACTATGGCTACACCTTC.

The J gene is TRBJ2-3, the V gene TRBV27; D ambiguous. This CDR3 spans 14 amino acids. V gave up 5 bases and J gave up 0 bases, with 9 bases separating them. Germline V lookup: CDR1 MNHEY, CDR2 SMNVEV (reference sequence). The CDR3 loop is CASSKADSTDTQYF. For the CDR3, the DNA is TGTGCCAGCAGTAAAGCCGATAGCACAGATACGCAGTATTTT.

V gene TRBV7-2 combines with J gene TRBJ2-3, with 9 bases matching TRBD2. CDR3 size: 14 residues. The germline V gene has CDR1 SGHTA and CDR2 FQGNSA. V shed 8 bases and J 3 bases; nucleotides not matched to a gene: 6. CDR3 sequence: CASSLAGMTDTQYF. In DNA, the CDR3 is TGTGCCAGCTCCCTAGCGGGGATGACAGATACGCAGTATTTT.

V and J are TRBV14 and TRBJ1-3; 7 positions agree with TRBD1. Germline-derived CDR1 and CDR2 are SGHDN and FVKESK. J was trimmed by 0 bases and V by 1 base; bases with no gene match: 12. This CDR3 is built from 19 residues. The CDR3 DNA is TGTGCCAGCAGCCAAGCAAGACAGGGCACTGTGAGCTCTGGAAACACCATATATTTT. As protein: CASSQARQGTVSSGNTIYF.

The genes are TRBV11-1 and TRBJ2-2, with TRBD1 matching over 8 bases. V trimming: 6 bases; J trimming: 1 base; junction bases outside the gene matches: 4. The CDR3 runs 15 residues. Germline values: CDR1 SGHAT, CDR2 FQDESV (reference sequence). The CDR3 DNA sequence: TGTGCCAGCAGACCAGGGGGCCGGAACACCGGGGAGCTGTTTTTT. Encoded protein: CASRPGGRNTGELFF.

V and J are TRBV9 and TRBJ2-3; the D is unclear. Germline CDR1 and CDR2: SGDLS and YYNGEE. Trimming pared 7 bases from V and 4 bases from J, leaving 10 bases between. The CDR3 totals 12 residues. The CDR3 loop reads CASSFGPDTQYF. CDR3 coding DNA: TGTGCCAGCTCATTCGGCCCAGATACGCAGTATTTT.

This chain uses TRBV19 with TRBJ2-7, with D tentatively TRBD1 (6 bases). Germline V lookup: CDR1 LNHDA, CDR2 SQIVND (reference sequence). The CDR3 totals 14 residues. Trimming left V 1 base short and J 5 bases short, with 12 bases between. The CDR3 DNA sequence: TGTGCCAGTAGTATAGCACAGGGTTGGCACGAGCAGTACTTC. Protein sequence: CASSIAQGWHEQYF.

The chain combines TRBV15 with TRBJ2-5, with D unclear. With 6 bases removed from V and 5 bases from J, the gap between germline ends came to 16 bases. Germline CDR1 LNHNV, CDR2 YYDKDF (reference sequence). This CDR3 comprises 14 residues. For the CDR3, the DNA is TGTGCCACCAGTCCCACTTATCAGTCGGAGACCCAGTACTTC. Encoded protein: CATSPTYQSETQYF.

V and J are TRBV7-2 and TRBJ1-1; perhaps TRBD1 as D (5 bases). This CDR3 spans 16 amino acids. Germline values: CDR1 SGHTA, CDR2 FQGNSA. Between the trimmed V and J ends, which lost 2 bases and 0 bases, there was a span of 13 bases. CDR3 residues: CASSLQGWQLNTEAFF. CDR3 coding DNA: TGTGCCAGCAGCTTACAGGGTTGGCAGTTGAACACTGAAGCTTTCTTT.

This clone was seen just once. The rearrangement uses TRBV18 and TRBJ2-1; D not resolved. The germline CDR1 and CDR2 sequences are KGHSH and LQKENI. Trimming left V 2 bases short and J 1 base short, with 12 bases between. This CDR3 is 16 amino acids long. CDR3 DNA: TGTGCCAGCTCACCAAAAGCTCCGAGGTCCTACAATGAGCAGTTCTTC. This encodes CASSPKAPRSYNEQFF.

This chain links TRBV7-9 with TRBJ1-1, with 10 bases aligning to TRBD1. Looked up from germline, CDR1 is SEHNR and CDR2 is FQNEAQ (reference sequence). The CDR3 is 14 amino acids. The trim removed 6 bases at V and 4 bases at J, leaving 5 bases unmatched. The CDR3 region has the DNA TGTGCCAGCAGTTTTGGACAGGGGGGCACTGAAGCTTTCTTT. Translated: CASSFGQGGTEAFF.

The chain carries TRBV28 and TRBJ2-7, with D unresolved. V dropped 7 bases and J dropped 3 bases, with 16 bases sitting between them. The CDR3 contains 14 residues. Germline V gene sequence: CDR1 MDHEN, CDR2 SYDVKM. The CDR3 here is CASTIRRRSYEQYF. The CDR3 DNA sequence: TGTGCCAGCACTATTAGGCGCAGGAGCTACGAGCAGTACTTC.

The genes are TRBV5-6 and TRBJ2-2; D remains unclear. The V gene's germline CDR1 is SGHDT and CDR2 YYEEEE. The CDR3 has 15 residues. V was cut by 0 bases and J by 0 bases, with 6 bases left in between. DNA of the CDR3: TGTGCCAGCAGCTTGGGACGTACGAACACCGGGGAGCTGTTTTTT. Its protein is CASSLGRTNTGELFF.

The V gene is TRBV9, the J gene TRBJ2-5, with a weak D call TRBD2 (6 bases). The germline gives CDR1 SGDLS, CDR2 YYNGEE. This CDR3 spans 13 amino acids. V lost 0 bases, J lost 5 bases, and 8 bases lay in between. The CDR3 region is CASSVDGGETQYF. The CDR3 region has the DNA TGTGCCAGCAGCGTAGACGGAGGGGAGACCCAGTACTTC.

The gene calls are TRBV6-1 and TRBJ2-3; D is undetermined. V lost 4 bases and J 2 bases, leaving 10 bases between the germline ends. Germline V gives CDR1 MNHNS, CDR2 SASEGT. CDR3 length: 14 amino acids. In DNA, the CDR3 is TGTGCCAGCAGTGGAGGAGAGCCCACAGATACGCAGTATTTT. The encoded protein is CASSGGEPTDTQYF.